The clone carrying this T cell receptor (beta chain) was observed a handful of times. The target antigen is unknown. The CDR3 consists of 13 residues. Germline-derived CDR1 and CDR2 are SGHTS and YDEGEE. Trimming took 4 bases from V and 8 from J, leaving 13 bases between them. The source of the sample is a study of T cell responses to AZD1222 COVID-19 vaccine. Looking at the study overall: Second-dose recipients at about 4 or about 12 weeks were treated as one pooled group.

Study-wide findings and caveats: Only five or six individuals given AZD1222 were seropositive at baseline. Researchers took repertoire samples only after the peak T cell response had come.

Profiling relied on immunoSEQ multiplex PCR, and the TCRdb table lists in-frame clones only, not all of them. The sample carries about 83,000 clones, about 82% recorded once. Sequences were derived from peripheral blood, sampled on day 0 of AZD1222 vaccination. This TCR was recovered from an adult in good health. V and J are TRBV5-8 and TRBJ2-1; D may be TRBD2 (5 bases). CDR3 sequence (DNA): TGTGCCAGCAGCCGGTCGGGGTACGATGAGCAGTTCTTC. It translates to CASSRSGYDEQFF.